The entry below describes one TCR beta chain. Its cognate antigen is unknown. The CDR3 loop spans 17 amino acids. The ends were cut back, 5 bases at V and 0 bases at J, with 16 bases in the middle. The germline CDR1 and CDR2 sequences are SGHAT and FQDESV (reference sequence). The data originate from a study of cytomegalovirus exposure and HLA in healthy donors. The study's findings and limits: It was reportedly the case that the classifier diagnosed cytomegalovirus status with high specificity and sensitivity. Overall, around 160 TCR beta chains were annotated as cytomegalovirus-associated.

Clones were read by immunoSEQ multiplex PCR, and TCRdb kept only the in-frame ones, dropping some. This table has 90,000 to 120,000 clones, roughly 95% appearing once. This sequence originates from a young woman in good health and CMV-seronegative. Sequencing used PBMCs. V gene TRBV11-1 combines with J gene TRBJ1-4; no clear D gene. The CDR3 spells CASSHKPPEATNEKLFF. In DNA, the CDR3 is TGTGCCAGCAGCCATAAGCCACCCGAGGCAACTAATGAAAAACTGTTTTTT.